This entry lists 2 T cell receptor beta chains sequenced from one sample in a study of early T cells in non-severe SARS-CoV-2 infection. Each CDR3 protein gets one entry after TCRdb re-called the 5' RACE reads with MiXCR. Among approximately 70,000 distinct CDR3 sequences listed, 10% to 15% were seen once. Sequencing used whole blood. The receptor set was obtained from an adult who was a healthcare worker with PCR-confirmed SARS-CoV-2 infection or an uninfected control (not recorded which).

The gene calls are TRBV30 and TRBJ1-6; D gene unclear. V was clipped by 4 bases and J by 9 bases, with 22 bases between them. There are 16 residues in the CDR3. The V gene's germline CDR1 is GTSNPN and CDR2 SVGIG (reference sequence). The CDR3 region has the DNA TGTGCCTGGATCACCAAGGCGGGTGTAAGATTTTCACCCCTCCACTTT. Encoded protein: CAWITKAGVRFSPLHF.

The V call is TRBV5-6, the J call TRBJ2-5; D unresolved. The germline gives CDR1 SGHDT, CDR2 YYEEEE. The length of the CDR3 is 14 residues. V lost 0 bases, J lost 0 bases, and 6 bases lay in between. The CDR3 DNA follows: TGTGCCAGCAGCTTGGGCAGAAACCAAGAGACCCAGTACTTC. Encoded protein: CASSLGRNQETQYF.